The entry below gives a single T cell receptor beta chain sequence along with its context. What it binds is unknown. Produced via immunoSEQ multiplex PCR; TCRdb's table is partial and in-frame only. The table shows 25,000 to 30,000 clones, with around three fifths occurring only once. Following a roughly 9-day culture, CD4+ T cells were purified. Nucleocapsid antibodies stayed negative before and after vaccination, showing no earlier SARS-CoV-2 infection. The data derive from a study of vaccination effects on CD4 cells after COVID-19. Turning to the study itself: The culture medium for around 2 million PBMC per well included roughly 10 IU/ml IL-2 and about 9.1 ug/ml peptides.

Trimming took off 6 bases at V and 3 bases at J, with 11 bases between the two ends. This CDR3 contains 13 residues. Germline V CDR1 and CDR2: SEHNR, FQNEAQ (reference sequence). Study-level findings and limits: Cross-reactivity toward common cold coronaviruses was confined to only 1 of 255 vaccine-induced clones in healthy vaccinees.

Sequenced here: CD4+ T cells from PBMCs cultured without peptide, sampled before COVID-19 vaccination. The clonotype originates from a human donor who received a COVID-19 vaccine. The chain has TRBV7-9 and TRBJ1-2; D gene unclear. The CDR3: CASSSRGDYGYTF. CDR3 bases: TGTGCCAGCAGTTCCCGCGGGGACTATGGCTACACCTTC.